What follows describes a single TCR beta chain. Trimming stripped 7 bases from V and 5 bases from J, with 19 bases between. CDR1 is MNHEY, CDR2 SVGAGI, per germline. The CDR3 totals 15 residues. Assay used: immunoSEQ multiplex PCR; TCRdb lists only in-frame clones, some missing. The sample has hundreds of thousands of clones, more than 75% seen once. The sample originates from a study of shared T cell receptors in the human thymus. These same records also appear under a second study, on human thymus T cells.

The chain links TRBV6-5 to TRBJ2-3; perhaps TRBD1 as D (6 bases). This clonotype was obtained from a boy under three years old with a congenital heart defect. Sequenced input: thymocytes. CDR3 amino acids: CASTSMGQRQDTQYF. For the CDR3, the DNA is TGTGCCAGCACCTCTATGGGACAAAGGCAAGATACGCAGTATTTT.